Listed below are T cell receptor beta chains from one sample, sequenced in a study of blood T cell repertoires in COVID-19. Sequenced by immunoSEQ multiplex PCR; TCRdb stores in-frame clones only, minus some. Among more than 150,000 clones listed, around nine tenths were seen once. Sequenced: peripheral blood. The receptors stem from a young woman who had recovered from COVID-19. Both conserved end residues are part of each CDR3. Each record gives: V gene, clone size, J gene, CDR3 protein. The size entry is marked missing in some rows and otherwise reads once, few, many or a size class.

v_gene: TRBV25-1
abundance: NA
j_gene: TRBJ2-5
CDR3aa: CASSEPDYSQETQYF

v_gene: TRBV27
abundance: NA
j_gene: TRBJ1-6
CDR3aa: CASSLSGAQLNSPLHF

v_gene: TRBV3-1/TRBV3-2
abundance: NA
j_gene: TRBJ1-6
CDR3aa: CASSQVRGTANNSPLHF

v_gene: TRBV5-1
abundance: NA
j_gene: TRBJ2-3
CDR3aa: CASSGIQGRDTDTQYF

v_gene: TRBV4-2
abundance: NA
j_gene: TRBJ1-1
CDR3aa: CASSQDTRLTEAFF

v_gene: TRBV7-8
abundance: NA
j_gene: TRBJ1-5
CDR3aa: CASSLATGTGRQPQHF

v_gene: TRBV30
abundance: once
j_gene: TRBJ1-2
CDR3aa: CAWSVSGTNYGYTF

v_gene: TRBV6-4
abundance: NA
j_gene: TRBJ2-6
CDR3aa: CASSESGDGANVLTF

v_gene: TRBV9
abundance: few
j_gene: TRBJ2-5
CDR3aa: CASSVTSGGQETQYF

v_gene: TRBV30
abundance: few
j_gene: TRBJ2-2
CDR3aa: CAWRDYTGELFF

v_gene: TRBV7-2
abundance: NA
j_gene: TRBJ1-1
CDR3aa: CASSFNSLNTEAFF

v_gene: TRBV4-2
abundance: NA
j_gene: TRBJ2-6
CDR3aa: CASSPTGGSGANVLTF

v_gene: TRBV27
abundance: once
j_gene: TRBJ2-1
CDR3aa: CASSPLPGLAGDEQFF

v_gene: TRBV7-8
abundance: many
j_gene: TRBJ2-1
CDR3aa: CASSPRRALENEQFF

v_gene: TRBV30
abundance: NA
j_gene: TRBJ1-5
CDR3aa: CAWSVAVRGYNQPQHF

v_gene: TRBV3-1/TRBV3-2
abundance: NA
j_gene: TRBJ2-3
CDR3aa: CASSASGLSFTDTQYF

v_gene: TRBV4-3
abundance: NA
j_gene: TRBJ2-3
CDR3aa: CASSQVASGAFTDTQYF

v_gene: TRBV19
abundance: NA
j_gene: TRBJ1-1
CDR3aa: CASSIGYTATEAFF

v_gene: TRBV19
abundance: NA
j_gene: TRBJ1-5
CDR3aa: CASSILDATNQPQHF

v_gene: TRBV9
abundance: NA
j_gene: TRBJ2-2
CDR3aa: CASSVDGSGGRGGELFF

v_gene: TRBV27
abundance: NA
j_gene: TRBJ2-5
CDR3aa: CASYHLGRHSQETQYF

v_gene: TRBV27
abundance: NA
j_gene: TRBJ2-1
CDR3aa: CASSGTSGAHNEQFF

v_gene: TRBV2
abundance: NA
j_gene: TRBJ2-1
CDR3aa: CASRGLAGFNEQFF

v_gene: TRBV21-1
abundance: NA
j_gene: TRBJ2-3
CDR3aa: CASSNDRRLAGGPDTQYF

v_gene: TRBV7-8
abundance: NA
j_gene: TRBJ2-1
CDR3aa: CASSPPGGLSYNEQFF

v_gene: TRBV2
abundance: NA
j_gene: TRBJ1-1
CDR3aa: CASSESRATEAFF

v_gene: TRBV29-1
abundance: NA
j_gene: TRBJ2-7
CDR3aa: CSVRGTGVPEQYF

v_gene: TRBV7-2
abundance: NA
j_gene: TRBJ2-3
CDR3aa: CASSTGVPDTQYF

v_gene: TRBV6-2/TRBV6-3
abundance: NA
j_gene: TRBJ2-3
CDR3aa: CASSYGPIAGFEDTQYF

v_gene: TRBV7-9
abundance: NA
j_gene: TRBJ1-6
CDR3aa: CASSLTPDSSSPLHF

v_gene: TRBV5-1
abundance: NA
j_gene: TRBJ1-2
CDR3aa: CASTSSVDSRNYGYTF

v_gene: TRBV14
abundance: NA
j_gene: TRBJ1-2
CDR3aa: CASSHRTGGGSYGYTF

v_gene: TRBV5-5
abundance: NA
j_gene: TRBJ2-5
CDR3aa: CASSDGTSGAQETQYF

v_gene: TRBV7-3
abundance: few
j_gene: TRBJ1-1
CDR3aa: CASSSDRNTEAFF

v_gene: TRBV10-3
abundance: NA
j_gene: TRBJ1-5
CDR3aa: CAISDPVSDNQPQHF

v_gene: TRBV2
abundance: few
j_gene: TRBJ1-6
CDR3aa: CASREGQGPSPLHF

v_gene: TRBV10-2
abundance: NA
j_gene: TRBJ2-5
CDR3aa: CASSESTLWGELETQYF